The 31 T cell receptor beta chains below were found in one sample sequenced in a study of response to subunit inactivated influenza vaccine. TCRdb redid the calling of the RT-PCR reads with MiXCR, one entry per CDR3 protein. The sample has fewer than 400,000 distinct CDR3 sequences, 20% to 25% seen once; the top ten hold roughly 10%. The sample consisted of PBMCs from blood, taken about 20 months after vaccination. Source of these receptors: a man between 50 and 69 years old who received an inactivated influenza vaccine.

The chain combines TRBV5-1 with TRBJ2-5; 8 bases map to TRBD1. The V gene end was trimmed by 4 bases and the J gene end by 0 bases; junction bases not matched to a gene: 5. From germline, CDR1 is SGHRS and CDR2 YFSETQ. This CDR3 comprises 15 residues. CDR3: CASSVPTGDQETQYF. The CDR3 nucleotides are TGCGCCAGCAGCGTACCGACAGGGGACCAAGAGACCCAGTACTTC.

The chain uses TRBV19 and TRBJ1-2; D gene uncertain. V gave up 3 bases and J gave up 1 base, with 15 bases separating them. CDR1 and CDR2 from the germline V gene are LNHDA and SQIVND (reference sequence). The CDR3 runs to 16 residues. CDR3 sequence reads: CASSMARSRINYGYTF. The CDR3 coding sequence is TGTGCCAGTAGTATGGCACGAAGCAGGATTAACTATGGCTACACCTTC. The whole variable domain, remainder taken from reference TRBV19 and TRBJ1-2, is DGGITQSPKYLFRKEGQNVTLSCEQNLNHDAMYWYRQDPGQGLRLIYYSQIVNDFQKGDIAEGYSVSREKKESFPLTVTSAQKNPTAFYLCASSMARSRINYGYTFGSGTRLTVV.

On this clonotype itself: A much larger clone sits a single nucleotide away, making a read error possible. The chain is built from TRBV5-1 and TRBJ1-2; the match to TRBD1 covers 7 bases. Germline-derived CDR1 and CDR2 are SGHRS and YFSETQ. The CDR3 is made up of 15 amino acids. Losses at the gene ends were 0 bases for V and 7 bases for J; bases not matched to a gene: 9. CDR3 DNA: TGCGCCAGCAGCTTGGGAACAGGGGATTTACTTGGCTACACCTTC. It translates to CASSLGTGDLLGYTF.

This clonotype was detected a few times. CDR3 residues: CASSAGLAGGRRDTQYF. CDR3 coding DNA: TGTGCCAGCAGCGCGGGACTAGCGGGAGGGCGTAGAGATACGCAGTATTTT. The chain carries TRBV7-2 and TRBJ2-3, with 16 bases matching TRBD2. The CDR3 loop spans 17 amino acids. With V trimmed by 5 bases and J by 5 bases, 7 bases remained unmatched. Germline CDR1 and CDR2: SGHTA and FQGNSA.

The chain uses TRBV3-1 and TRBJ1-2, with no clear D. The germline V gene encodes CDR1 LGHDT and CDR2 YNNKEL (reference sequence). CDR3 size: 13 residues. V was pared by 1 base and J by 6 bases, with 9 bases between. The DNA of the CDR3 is TGTGCCAGCAGCCAAGTTAGTGCCCATGGCTACACCTTC. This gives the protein CASSQVSAHGYTF.

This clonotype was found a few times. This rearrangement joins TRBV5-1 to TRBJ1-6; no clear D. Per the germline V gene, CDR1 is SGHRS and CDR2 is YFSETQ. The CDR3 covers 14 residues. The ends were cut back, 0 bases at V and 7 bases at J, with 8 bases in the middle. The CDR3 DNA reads TGCGCCAGCAGCTTGGAAGGTCGGAATTCACCCCTCCACTTT. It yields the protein CASSLEGRNSPLHF.

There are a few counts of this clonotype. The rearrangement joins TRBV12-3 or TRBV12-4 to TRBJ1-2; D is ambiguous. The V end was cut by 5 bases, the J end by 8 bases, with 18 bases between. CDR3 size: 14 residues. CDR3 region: CASSPRGLPEGYTF. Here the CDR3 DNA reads TGTGCCAGCAGTCCCCGAGGCCTACCGGAAGGCTACACCTTC.

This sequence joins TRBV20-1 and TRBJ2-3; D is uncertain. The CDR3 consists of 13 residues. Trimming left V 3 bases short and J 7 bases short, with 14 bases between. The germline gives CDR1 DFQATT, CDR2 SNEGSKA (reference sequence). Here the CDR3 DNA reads TGCAGTGCTAGCGAAGACGGACCAAATACGCAGTATTTT. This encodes CSASEDGPNTQYF.

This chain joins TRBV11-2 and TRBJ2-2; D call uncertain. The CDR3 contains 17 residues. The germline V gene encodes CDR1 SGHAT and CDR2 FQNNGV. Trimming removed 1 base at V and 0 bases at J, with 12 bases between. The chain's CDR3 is CASSLVPKGANTGELFF. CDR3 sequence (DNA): TGTGCCAGCAGCTTAGTGCCGAAGGGCGCGAACACCGGGGAGCTGTTTTTT.

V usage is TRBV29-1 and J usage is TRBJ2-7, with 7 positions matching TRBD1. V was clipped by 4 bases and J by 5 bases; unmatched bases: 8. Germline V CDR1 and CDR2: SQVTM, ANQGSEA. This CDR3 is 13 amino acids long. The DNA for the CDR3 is TGCAGCGTTGCCCGAGGACAGGAAAACGAGCAGTACTTC. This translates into CSVARGQENEQYF.

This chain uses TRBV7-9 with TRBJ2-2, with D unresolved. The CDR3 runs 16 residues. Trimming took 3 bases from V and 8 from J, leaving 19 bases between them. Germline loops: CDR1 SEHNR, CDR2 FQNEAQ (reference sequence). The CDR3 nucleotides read TGTGCCAGCAGCTTCCCCCCCGGAACCCCCGGAGGGGAGCTGTTTTTT. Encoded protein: CASSFPPGTPGGELFF.

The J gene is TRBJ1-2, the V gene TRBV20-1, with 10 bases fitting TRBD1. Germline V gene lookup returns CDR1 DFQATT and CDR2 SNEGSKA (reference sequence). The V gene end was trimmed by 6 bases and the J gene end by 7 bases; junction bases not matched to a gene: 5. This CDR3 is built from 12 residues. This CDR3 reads CSAGQGKRGYTF. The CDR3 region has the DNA TGCAGTGCGGGACAGGGGAAGCGTGGCTACACCTTC.

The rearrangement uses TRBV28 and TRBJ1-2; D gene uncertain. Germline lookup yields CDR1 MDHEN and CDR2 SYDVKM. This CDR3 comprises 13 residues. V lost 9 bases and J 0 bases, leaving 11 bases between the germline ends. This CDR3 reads CASRKASNYGYTF. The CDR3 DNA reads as TGTGCCAGTCGGAAAGCCTCTAACTATGGCTACACCTTC.

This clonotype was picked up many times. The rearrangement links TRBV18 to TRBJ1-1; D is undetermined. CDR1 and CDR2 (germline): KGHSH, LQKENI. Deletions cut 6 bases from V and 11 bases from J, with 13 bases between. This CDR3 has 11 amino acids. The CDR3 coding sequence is TGTGCCAGCTCCTCTCGAGTAGGGGCTTTCTTT. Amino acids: CASSSRVGAFF.

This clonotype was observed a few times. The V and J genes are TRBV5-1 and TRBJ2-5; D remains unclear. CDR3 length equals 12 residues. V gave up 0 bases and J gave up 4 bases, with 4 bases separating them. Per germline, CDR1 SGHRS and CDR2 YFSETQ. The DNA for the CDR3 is TGCGCCAGCAGCTTGGGATCAGAGACCCAGTACTTC. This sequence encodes CASSLGSETQYF.

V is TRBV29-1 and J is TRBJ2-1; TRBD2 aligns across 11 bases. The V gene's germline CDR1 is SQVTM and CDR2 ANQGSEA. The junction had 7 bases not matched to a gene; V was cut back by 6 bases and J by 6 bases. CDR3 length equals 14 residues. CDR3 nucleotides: TGCAGCGTAACACGACTAGCGGGGCGCAATGAGCAGTTCTTC. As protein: CSVTRLAGRNEQFF.

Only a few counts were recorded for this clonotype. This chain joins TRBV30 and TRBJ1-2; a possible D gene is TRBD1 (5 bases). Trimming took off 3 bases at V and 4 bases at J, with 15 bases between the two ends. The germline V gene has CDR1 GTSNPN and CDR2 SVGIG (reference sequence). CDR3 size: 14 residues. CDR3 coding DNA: TGTGCCTGGAGGGGCAAGACAGTACGCTATGGCTACACCTTC. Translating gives CAWRGKTVRYGYTF.

The CDR3 coding sequence is TGTGCCAGCAGCTTACGGGCCGGGGAGCTGTTTTTT. It translates to CASSLRAGELFF. The J gene is TRBJ2-2, the V gene TRBV7-3; the D is unclear. Trimming removed 2 bases from V and 6 bases from J, with 4 bases in between. The CDR3 extends over 12 amino acids. Germline V gene data show CDR1 as SGHTA and CDR2 as FQGTGA.

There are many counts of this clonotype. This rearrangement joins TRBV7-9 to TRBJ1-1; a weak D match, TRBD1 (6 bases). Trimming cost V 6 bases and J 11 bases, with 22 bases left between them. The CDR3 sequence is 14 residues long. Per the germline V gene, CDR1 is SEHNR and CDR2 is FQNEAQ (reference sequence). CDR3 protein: CASSHTIEGVAAFF. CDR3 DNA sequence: TGTGCCAGCAGTCATACGATTGAGGGGGTCGCGGCTTTCTTT.

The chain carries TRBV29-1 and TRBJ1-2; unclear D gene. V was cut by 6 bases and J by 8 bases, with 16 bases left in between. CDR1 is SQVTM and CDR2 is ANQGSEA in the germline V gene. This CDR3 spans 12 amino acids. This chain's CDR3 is CSVDVGLGGYTF. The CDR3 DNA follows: TGCAGCGTCGACGTTGGGCTTGGGGGCTACACCTTC.

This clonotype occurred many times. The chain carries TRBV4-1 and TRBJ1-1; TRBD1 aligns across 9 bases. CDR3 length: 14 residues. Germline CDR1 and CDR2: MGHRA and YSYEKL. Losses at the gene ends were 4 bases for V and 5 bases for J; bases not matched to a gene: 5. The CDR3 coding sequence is TGCGCCAGCAGCCCAGGACAGGGGAGGACTGAAGCTTTCTTT. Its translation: CASSPGQGRTEAFF.

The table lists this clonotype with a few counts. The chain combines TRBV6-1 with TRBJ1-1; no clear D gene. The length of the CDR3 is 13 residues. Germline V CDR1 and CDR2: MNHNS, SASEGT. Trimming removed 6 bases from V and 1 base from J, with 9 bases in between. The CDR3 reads CASSPAANTEAFF. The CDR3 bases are TGTGCCAGCAGCCCTGCAGCGAACACTGAAGCTTTCTTT.

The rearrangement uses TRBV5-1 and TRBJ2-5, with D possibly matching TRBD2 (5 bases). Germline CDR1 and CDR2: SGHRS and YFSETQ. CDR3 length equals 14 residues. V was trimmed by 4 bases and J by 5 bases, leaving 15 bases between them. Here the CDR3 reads CASSPNSRRETQYF. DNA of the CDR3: TGCGCCAGCAGCCCTAATAGTAGGAGGGAGACCCAGTACTTC.

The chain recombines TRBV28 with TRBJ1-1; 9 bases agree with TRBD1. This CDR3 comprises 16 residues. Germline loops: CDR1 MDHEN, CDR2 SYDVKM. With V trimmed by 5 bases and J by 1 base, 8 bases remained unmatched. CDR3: CASSKTGTGRNTEAFF. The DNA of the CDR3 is TGTGCCAGCAGTAAGACCGGGACAGGGAGGAACACTGAAGCTTTCTTT. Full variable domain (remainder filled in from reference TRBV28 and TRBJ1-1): DVKVTQSSRYLVKRTGEKVFLECVQDMDHENMFWYRQDPGLGLRLIYFSYDVKMKEKGDIPEGYSVSREKKERFSLILESASTNQTSMYLCASSKTGTGRNTEAFFGQGTRLTVV.

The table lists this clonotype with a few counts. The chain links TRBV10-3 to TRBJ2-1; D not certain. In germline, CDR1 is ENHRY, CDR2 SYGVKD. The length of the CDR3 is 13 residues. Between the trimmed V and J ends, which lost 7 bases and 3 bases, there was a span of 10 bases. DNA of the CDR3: TGTGCCATCATGAATAGTAACTACAATGAGCAGTTCTTC. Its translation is CAIMNSNYNEQFF.

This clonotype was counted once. The CDR3 region has the DNA TGTGCCAGCAGTCAACGTGGGACAGGGGCTCAGCCCCAGCATTTT. It codes for CASSQRGTGAQPQHF. The J gene is TRBJ1-5, the V gene TRBV6-1; 10 positions match TRBD1. CDR1 is MNHNS and CDR2 is SASEGT in the germline V gene. The CDR3 loop spans 15 amino acids. After removal of 5 bases from V and 6 bases from J, the junction contained 7 bases not matched to a gene.

The CDR3 sequence: CASTPKVGGSYNEQFF. CDR3 bases: TGTGCCAGCACCCCCAAGGTGGGAGGGTCCTACAATGAGCAGTTCTTC. The chain has TRBV12-3 or TRBV12-4 and TRBJ2-1, with TRBD2 matching 7 bases. This CDR3 region has 16 residues. V shed 7 bases and J 1 base; nucleotides not matched to a gene: 10.

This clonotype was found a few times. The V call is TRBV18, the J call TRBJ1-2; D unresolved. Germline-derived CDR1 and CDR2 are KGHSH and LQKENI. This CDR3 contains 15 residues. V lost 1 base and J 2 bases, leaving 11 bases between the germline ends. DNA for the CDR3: TGTGCCAGCTCACCACTAGCAAATTCAAACTATGGCTACACCTTC. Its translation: CASSPLANSNYGYTF.

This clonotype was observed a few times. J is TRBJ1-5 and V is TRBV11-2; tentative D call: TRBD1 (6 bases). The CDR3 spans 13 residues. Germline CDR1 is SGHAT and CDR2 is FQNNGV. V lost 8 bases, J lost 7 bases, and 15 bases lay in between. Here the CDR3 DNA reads TGTGCCAGCTCACAGGGCTCAGGGCAGCCCCAGCATTTT. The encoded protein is CASSQGSGQPQHF.

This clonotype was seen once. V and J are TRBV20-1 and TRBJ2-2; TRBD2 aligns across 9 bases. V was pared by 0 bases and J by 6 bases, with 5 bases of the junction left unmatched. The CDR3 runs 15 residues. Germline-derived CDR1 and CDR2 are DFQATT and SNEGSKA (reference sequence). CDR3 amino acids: CSARDRRLAAGELFF. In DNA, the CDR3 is TGCAGTGCTAGAGATCGACGACTAGCGGCCGGGGAGCTGTTTTTT.

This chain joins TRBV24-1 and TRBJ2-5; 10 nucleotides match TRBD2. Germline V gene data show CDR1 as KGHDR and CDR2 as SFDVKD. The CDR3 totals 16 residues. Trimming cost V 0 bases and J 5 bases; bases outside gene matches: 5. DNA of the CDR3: TGTGCCACCAGTGATTTGTGGGCTAGCGGGAGTGAGACCCAGTACTTC. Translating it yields CATSDLWASGSETQYF.